This T cell receptor (beta chain) came from a study of OX40 agonist ivuxolimab in advanced cancers. Study-level background: As their treatment, patients were administered ivuxolimab, an agonistic anti-OX40 (CD134) antibody.

Profiled with immunoSEQ multiplex PCR; TCRdb holds only in-frame clones, not every one. Of 55,000 to 75,000 clones detected, 87% appear once; the ten largest clones hold approximately 0.41%. V lost 0 bases, J lost 4 bases, and 8 bases stayed unmatched. The CDR3 extends over 16 amino acids. Germline CDR1 and CDR2: SGHDT and YYEEEE. This chain links TRBV5-6 with TRBJ2-5; TRBD2 agrees at 8 bases. Here the sequenced sample was CD4+ or CD8+ T cells sorted from blood, taken in a trial of the OX40 agonist ivuxolimab. This TCR came from an adult with an advanced solid tumor such as melanoma, head and neck, liver or kidney cancer. The CDR3 loop reads CASSLVGSREGETQYF. For the CDR3, the DNA is TGTGCCAGCAGCTTGGTGGGGTCTCGGGAGGGAGAGACCCAGTACTTC.